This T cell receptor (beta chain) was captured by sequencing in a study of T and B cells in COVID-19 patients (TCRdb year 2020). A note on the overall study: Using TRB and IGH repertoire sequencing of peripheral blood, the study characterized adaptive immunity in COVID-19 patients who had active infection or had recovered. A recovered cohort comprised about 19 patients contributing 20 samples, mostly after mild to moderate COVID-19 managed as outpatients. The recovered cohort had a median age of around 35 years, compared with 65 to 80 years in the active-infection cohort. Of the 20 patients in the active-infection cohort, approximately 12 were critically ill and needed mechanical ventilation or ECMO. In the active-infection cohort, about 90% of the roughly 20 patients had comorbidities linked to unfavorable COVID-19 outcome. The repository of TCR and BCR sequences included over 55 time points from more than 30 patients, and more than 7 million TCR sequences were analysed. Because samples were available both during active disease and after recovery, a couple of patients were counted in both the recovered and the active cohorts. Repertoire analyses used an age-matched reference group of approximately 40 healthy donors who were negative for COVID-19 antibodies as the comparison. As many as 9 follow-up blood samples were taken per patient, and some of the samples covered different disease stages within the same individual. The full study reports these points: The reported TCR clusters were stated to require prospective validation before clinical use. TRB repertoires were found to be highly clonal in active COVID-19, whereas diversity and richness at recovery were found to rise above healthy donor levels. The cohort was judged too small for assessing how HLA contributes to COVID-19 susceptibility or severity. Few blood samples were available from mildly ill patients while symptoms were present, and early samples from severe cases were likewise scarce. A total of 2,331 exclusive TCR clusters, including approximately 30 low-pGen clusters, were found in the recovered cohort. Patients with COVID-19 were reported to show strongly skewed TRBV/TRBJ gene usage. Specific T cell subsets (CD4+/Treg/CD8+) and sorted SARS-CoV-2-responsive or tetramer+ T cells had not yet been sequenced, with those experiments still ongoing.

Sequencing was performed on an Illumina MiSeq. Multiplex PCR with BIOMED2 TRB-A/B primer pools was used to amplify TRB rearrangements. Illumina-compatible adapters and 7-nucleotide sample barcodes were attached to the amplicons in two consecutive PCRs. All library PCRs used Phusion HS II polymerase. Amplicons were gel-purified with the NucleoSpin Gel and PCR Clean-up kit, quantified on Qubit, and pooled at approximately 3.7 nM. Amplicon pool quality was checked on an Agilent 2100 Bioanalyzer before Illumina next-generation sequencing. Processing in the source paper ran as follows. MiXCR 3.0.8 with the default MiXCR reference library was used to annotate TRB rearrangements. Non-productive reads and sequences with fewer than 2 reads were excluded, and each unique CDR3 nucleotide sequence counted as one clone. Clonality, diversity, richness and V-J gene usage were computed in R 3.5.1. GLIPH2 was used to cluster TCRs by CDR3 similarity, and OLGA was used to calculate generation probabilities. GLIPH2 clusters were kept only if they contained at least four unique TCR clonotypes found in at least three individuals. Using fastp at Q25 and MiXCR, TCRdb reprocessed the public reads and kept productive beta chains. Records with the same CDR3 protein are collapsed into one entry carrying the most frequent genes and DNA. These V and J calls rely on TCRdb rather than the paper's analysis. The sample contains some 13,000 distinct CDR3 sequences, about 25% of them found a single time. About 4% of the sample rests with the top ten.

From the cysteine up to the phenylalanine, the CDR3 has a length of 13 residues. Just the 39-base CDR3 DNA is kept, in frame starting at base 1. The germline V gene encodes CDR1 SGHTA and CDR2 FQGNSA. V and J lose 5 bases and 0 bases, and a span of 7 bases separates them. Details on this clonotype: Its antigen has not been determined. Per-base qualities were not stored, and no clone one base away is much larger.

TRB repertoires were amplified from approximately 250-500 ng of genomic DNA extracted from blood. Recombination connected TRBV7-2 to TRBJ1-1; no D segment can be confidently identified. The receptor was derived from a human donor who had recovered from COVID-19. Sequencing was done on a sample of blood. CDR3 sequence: CASSLQVNTEAFF. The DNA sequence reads TGTGCCAGCAGCCTTCAGGTGAACACTGAAGCTTTCTTT. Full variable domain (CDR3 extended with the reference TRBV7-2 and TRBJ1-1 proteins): GAGVSQSPSNKVTEKGKDVELRCDPISGHTALYWYRQSLGQGLEFLIYFQGNSAPDKSGLPSDRFSAERTGGSVSTLTIQRTQQEDSAVYLCASSLQVNTEAFFGQGTRLTVV.